Following are 7 T cell receptor beta chains from one sample sequenced in a study of shared clonotypes between healthy human individuals. Sequencing used immunoSEQ multiplex PCR; TCRdb keeps in-frame clones, though not all of them. The sample gives around 2,100,000 clones, roughly 94% of which show up once; 1.2% is in the top ten. CD45RO-negative CD8 cells positively selected for CCR7 made up the naive population, which excluded terminally differentiated effector memory CD45RA+ cells. The specimen sequenced was naive CD8+ T cells sorted from blood. These receptors originate from a man between 18 and 29 years old in good health.

The CDR3 reads CASSLAGEQFF. The CDR3 DNA reads TGTGCCAGTAGTTTAGCGGGGGAGCAGTTCTTC. This chain connects TRBV19 to TRBJ2-1; the match to TRBD2 covers 8 bases. V dropped 5 bases and J dropped 10; count of bases not matched to a gene: 1. The CDR3 has 11 amino acids. CDR1 is LNHDA, CDR2 SQIVND, per germline (reference sequence). The full variable domain, with the rest looked up from reference TRBV19 and TRBJ2-1, is DGGITQSPKYLFRKEGQNVTLSCEQNLNHDAMYWYRQDPGQGLRLIYYSQIVNDFQKGDIAEGYSVSREKKESFPLTVTSAQKNPTAFYLCASSLAGEQFFGPGTRLTVL.

This chain's CDR3 is CASSQVGGQANYEQYF. DNA of the CDR3: TGCGCCAGCAGCCAAGTTGGGGGACAGGCAAACTACGAGCAGTACTTC. V is TRBV4-1 and J is TRBJ2-7, with 8 bases identical to TRBD1. The ends lost 1 base at V and 3 bases at J; junction bases unmatched: 8. The CDR3 has 16 amino acids. Germline V lookup: CDR1 MGHRA, CDR2 YSYEKL.

The chain couples TRBV7-9 to TRBJ1-5; D is unclear. CDR3 length equals 14 residues. Trimming pared 6 bases from V and 2 bases from J, leaving 11 bases between. The germline V gene encodes CDR1 SEHNR and CDR2 FQNEAQ (reference sequence). This CDR3 reads CASRKGEGNQPQHF. CDR3 coding DNA: TGTGCCAGCAGAAAGGGCGAAGGCAATCAGCCCCAGCATTTT.

The chain couples TRBV6-5 to TRBJ2-1; 11 positions match TRBD2. V lost 2 bases and J lost 8; bases outside the gene matches: 5. Looked up from germline, CDR1 is MNHEY and CDR2 is SVGAGI. The CDR3 totals 15 residues. CDR3 DNA sequence: TGTGCCAGCAGTTACGCGCTAGCGGGAGGCTATGAGCAGTTCTTC. This translates into CASSYALAGGYEQFF.

The V call is TRBV13, the J call TRBJ2-2; 12 positions agree with TRBD2. The CDR3 runs 18 residues. In germline, CDR1 is PRHDT, CDR2 FYEKMQ (reference sequence). The V segment lost 2 bases and the J segment 4 bases; nucleotides outside the gene matches: 8. The CDR3: CASSLPGLAGGPTGELFF. DNA of the CDR3: TGTGCCAGCAGCTTACCGGGCCTAGCGGGGGGGCCCACCGGGGAGCTGTTTTTT.

The rearrangement links TRBV5-6 to TRBJ1-4; perhaps TRBD1 as D (5 bases). V was shortened by 1 base and J by 4 bases, with 14 bases between the two germline ends. The CDR3 has 16 amino acids. The V gene's germline CDR1 is SGHDT and CDR2 YYEEEE. The CDR3 nucleotides are TGTGCCAGCAGCTTGTTTACCGGGACGGGTAATGAAAAACTGTTTTTT. Residues: CASSLFTGTGNEKLFF.

V usage is TRBV29-1 and J usage is TRBJ2-7, with D perhaps given as TRBD1 or TRBD2 (5 bases each). CDR3 length equals 12 residues. V dropped 4 bases and J dropped 5 bases, with 12 bases sitting between them. Germline V gene lookup returns CDR1 SQVTM and CDR2 ANQGSEA. The CDR3 nucleotides read TGCAGCGTTGTTTCCGGGACCAACGAGCAGTACTTC. Its translation: CSVVSGTNEQYF.